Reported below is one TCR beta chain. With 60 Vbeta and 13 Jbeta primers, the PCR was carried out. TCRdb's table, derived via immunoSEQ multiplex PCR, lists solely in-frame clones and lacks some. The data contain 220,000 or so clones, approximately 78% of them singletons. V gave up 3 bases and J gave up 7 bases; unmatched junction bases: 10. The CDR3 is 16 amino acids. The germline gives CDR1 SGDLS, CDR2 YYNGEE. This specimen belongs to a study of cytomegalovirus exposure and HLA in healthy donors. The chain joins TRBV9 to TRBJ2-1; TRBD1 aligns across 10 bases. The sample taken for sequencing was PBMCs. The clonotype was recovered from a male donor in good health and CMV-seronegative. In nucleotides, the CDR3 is TGTGCCAGCAGCGCCCGCCGGACAGGGGGTGTTAATGAGCAGTTCTTC. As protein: CASSARRTGGVNEQFF. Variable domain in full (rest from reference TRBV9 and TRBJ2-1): DSGVTQTPKHLITATGQRVTLRCSPRSGDLSVYWYQQSLDQGLQFLIQYYNGEERAKGNILERFSAQQFPDLHSELNLSSLELGDSALYFCASSARRTGGVNEQFFGPGTRLTVL.